The 9 T cell receptor beta chains given below trace back to one sample, sequenced in a study of OX40 agonist ivuxolimab in advanced cancers. Library creation used the immunoSEQ multiplex PCR assay. TCRdb re-hosts the immuneACCESS table, in-frame sequences only. Its copies lack some clones; in the studies checked, an unresolved V gene accounts for under half of them, and the cause for the rest is not known. The sample contains 20,000 to 25,000 clones, approximately 90% of them found a single time. Around a fifth of the sample rests with the top ten. The material was CD4+ or CD8+ T cells sorted from blood, obtained in a trial of the OX40 agonist ivuxolimab. Receptor source: an adult with an advanced solid tumor such as melanoma, head and neck, liver or kidney cancer.

The chain uses TRBV27 and TRBJ1-6; D is ambiguous. The V end was cut by 3 bases, the J end by 7 bases, with 10 bases between. There are 14 residues in the CDR3. The germline V gene encodes CDR1 MNHEY and CDR2 SMNVEV (reference sequence). Written as DNA, the CDR3 is TGTGCCAGCAGTTTGAGGGCCCAAAATTCACCCCTCCACTTT. Translating gives CASSLRAQNSPLHF.

The rearrangement joins TRBV9 to TRBJ2-7; 13 bases map to TRBD2. Trimming removed 4 bases from V and 5 bases from J; junction bases left unmatched: 9. CDR1 and CDR2 from the germline V gene are SGDLS and YYNGEE. This CDR3 region has 16 residues. The CDR3 bases are TGTGCCAGCAGCCGCCAGACTAGCGGGAGGTTCAACGAGCAGTACTTC. Translated: CASSRQTSGRFNEQYF. Variable domain in full (rest from reference TRBV9 and TRBJ2-7): DSGVTQTPKHLITATGQRVTLRCSPRSGDLSVYWYQQSLDQGLQFLIQYYNGEERAKGNILERFSAQQFPDLHSELNLSSLELGDSALYFCASSRQTSGRFNEQYFGPGTRLTVT.

The CDR3 bases are TGTGCCACACAATTAAAGAGCAATCAGCCCCAGCATTTT. Translating it yields CATQLKSNQPQHF. The chain combines TRBV2 with TRBJ1-5; no clear D. Germline V gene sequence: CDR1 SNHLY, CDR2 FYNNEI. The CDR3 extends over 13 amino acids. V dropped 10 bases and J dropped 1 base, with 11 bases sitting between them.

Regarding this clone: Relative to the germline gene, one junction end is altered; a read error may explain this. The chain joins TRBV10-2 to TRBJ2-7; 8 bases agree with TRBD2. CDR3 size: 13 residues. Germline V CDR1 and CDR2: WSHSY, SAAADI. This chain's CDR3 is CAGSLGLVYEQYF. The DNA for the CDR3 is TGCGCCGGCAGTTTGGGACTAGTCTACGAGCAGTACTTC.

This clone appeared a few times. This chain links TRBV19 with TRBJ2-7; D may be TRBD2 (5 bases). This CDR3 has 14 residues. V lost 3 bases to trimming and J lost 2 bases, with 11 bases between them. CDR1 and CDR2 from the germline V gene are LNHDA and SQIVND (reference sequence). The CDR3, as DNA: TGTGCCAGTAGTATCTCGGGGTTTGCCTACGAGCAGTACTTC. Translation gives CASSISGFAYEQYF.

The chain has TRBV9 and TRBJ2-3; 8 bases line up with TRBD2. V gave up 3 bases and J gave up 2 bases; unmatched junction bases: 14. The CDR3 has 18 residues. Germline V lookup: CDR1 SGDLS, CDR2 YYNGEE. The CDR3: CASSAPSSGPIYTDTQYF. CDR3 nucleotides: TGTGCCAGCAGCGCTCCTTCTAGCGGGCCAATTTACACAGATACGCAGTATTTT.

The rearrangement joins TRBV7-9 to TRBJ1-5; 10 bases fit TRBD1. The V segment lost 5 bases and the J segment 2 bases; nucleotides outside the gene matches: 15. From germline, CDR1 is SEHNR and CDR2 FQNEAQ (reference sequence). This CDR3 spans 19 amino acids. CDR3 amino acids: CASSPRGGTGEVGNQPQHF. The CDR3 nucleotides are TGTGCCAGCAGCCCTAGGGGAGGGACAGGGGAAGTGGGCAATCAGCCCCAGCATTTT. Together with reference TRBV7-9 and TRBJ1-5, the CDR3 gives the full variable domain: DTGVSQNPRHKITKRGQNVTFRCDPISEHNRLYWYRQTLGQGPEFLTYFQNEAQLEKSRLLSDRFSAERPKGSFSTLEIQRTEQGDSAMYLCASSPRGGTGEVGNQPQHFGDGTRLSIL.

The count of this clone is one. V and J are TRBV4-1 and TRBJ2-5; no reliable D call. This CDR3 comprises 15 residues. Germline CDR1 and CDR2: MGHRA and YSYEKL. Trimming cost V 1 base and J 2 bases, with 11 bases left between them. This CDR3 reads CASSQGWGRQETQYF. CDR3 nucleotides: TGCGCCAGCAGCCAAGGATGGGGTCGTCAAGAGACCCAGTACTTC.

V is TRBV30 and J is TRBJ2-7; no firm D call. This CDR3 region has 13 residues. CDR1 is GTSNPN, CDR2 SVGIG, per germline (reference sequence). The germline V and J ends were trimmed by 1 base and 2 bases, with 9 bases remaining between them. The CDR3 loop reads CAWSGVRPYEQYF. As DNA, the CDR3 is TGTGCCTGGAGTGGTGTCAGGCCCTACGAGCAGTACTTC.